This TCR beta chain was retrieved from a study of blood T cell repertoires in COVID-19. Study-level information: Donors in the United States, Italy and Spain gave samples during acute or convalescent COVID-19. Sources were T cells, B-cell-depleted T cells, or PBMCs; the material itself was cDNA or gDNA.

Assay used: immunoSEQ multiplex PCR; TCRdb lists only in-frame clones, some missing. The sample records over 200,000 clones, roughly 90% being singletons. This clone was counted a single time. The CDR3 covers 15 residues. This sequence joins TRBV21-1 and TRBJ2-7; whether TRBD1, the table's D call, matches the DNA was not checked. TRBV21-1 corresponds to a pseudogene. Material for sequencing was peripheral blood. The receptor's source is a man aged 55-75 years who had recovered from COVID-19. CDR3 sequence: CASSPQRTGGNEQYF. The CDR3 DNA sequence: TGTGCCAGCAGCCCCCAAAGGACAGGGGGCAACGAGCAGTACTTC.